These 17 T cell receptor beta chains were sequenced from one sample in a study of prognosis after radiotherapy for stage I lung cancer. Genomic DNA served as the source from which two-round multiplex PCR generated TCR beta CDR3 amplicons. The first round of PCR was done with primers that matched each TRBV and TRBJ gene. From the multiplex PCR reads, TCRdb called clonotypes with MiXCR, one entry per CDR3 protein. The sample includes roughly 20,000 distinct CDR3 sequences, more than 40% of them seen just once. The sample in question was PBMCs, obtained before or after stereotactic body radiation therapy (not recorded which). These receptor sequences come from a donor aged 50 or older with non-small cell lung cancer.

The chain is built from TRBV27 and TRBJ2-7, with D tentatively TRBD2 (7 bases). The V gene lost 6 bases and the J gene lost 6 bases, with 30 bases spanning the gap. The CDR3 sequence is 18 residues long. Germline V lookup: CDR1 MNHEY, CDR2 SMNVEV (reference sequence). Here the CDR3 DNA reads TGTGCCAGCAGCCCAAGGGGGGGGGCATCACTACGTCTGAGCGAGCAGTACTTC. It is translated as CASSPRGGASLRLSEQYF.

This clonotype was recorded many times. The chain carries TRBV4-1 and TRBJ1-1; 7 bases map to TRBD1. The CDR3 consists of 17 residues. Trimming took 4 bases from V and 5 from J; bases not matched to a gene: 16. Germline V gene data show CDR1 as MGHRA and CDR2 as YSYEKL. The CDR3 is CASSPIPGQGDGTEAFF. The CDR3 nucleotides are TGCGCCAGCAGCCCCATACCTGGGCAGGGGGACGGGACTGAAGCTTTCTTT.

This clonotype showed up many times. The V and J genes are TRBV6-1 and TRBJ2-7; 10 bases are a match to TRBD1. CDR1 is MNHNS and CDR2 is SASEGT in the germline V gene. The trim removed 6 bases at V and 5 bases at J, leaving 10 bases unmatched. There are 15 residues in the CDR3. DNA for the CDR3: TGTGCCAGCAGACTCATCGGGACAGGGGACCACGAGCAGTACTTC. Translated, it gives CASRLIGTGDHEQYF.

The V gene is TRBV7-2, the J gene TRBJ2-3; 11 positions agree with TRBD2. V lost 2 bases, J lost 5 bases, and 9 bases stayed unmatched. Germline CDR1 and CDR2: SGHTA and FQGNSA. The CDR3 spans 17 residues. This CDR3 is CASSLRVASGRRDTQYF. The CDR3 DNA reads TGTGCCAGCAGCTTAAGGGTCGCTAGCGGGAGGAGAGATACGCAGTATTTT.

This clonotype was detected ten times or more. This rearrangement joins TRBV3-1 to TRBJ2-7; D unclear. The CDR3 totals 14 residues. Germline V gene data show CDR1 as LGHDT and CDR2 as YNNKEL (reference sequence). V was cut by 3 bases and J by 6 bases, with 15 bases left in between. The CDR3 loop is CASSHRISALEQYF. Here the CDR3 DNA reads TGTGCCAGCAGCCACCGTATTTCCGCCCTCGAGCAGTACTTC.

Many counts were recorded for this clonotype. This may come from a read error, since a much larger clone is one base off. The chain uses TRBV30 and TRBJ1-4; D is possibly TRBD1 (6 bases). CDR1 GTSNPN and CDR2 SVGIG come from the germline V gene (reference sequence). This CDR3 has 13 amino acids. CDR3 residues: CASGRGVGGKLFF. As DNA, the CDR3 is TGTGCATCAGGCAGGGGTGTGGGTGGAAAACTGTTTTTT.

To note about this clonotype: A much bigger clone sits one base away, suggesting this may be a read error. This chain joins TRBV13 and TRBJ2-5; 8 positions agree with TRBD1. CDR3 size: 16 residues. Germline CDR1 reads PRHDT; CDR2 reads FYEKMQ (reference sequence). The CDR3, as DNA: TGTGTCAGCAGCTTTTCCGGACAGGGAATGGGAGAGACCCAGTACTTC. Its translation: CVSSFSGQGMGETQYF.

This clonotype has a count of ten or more. The V gene is TRBV19, the J gene TRBJ2-5; 10 bases fit TRBD1. CDR3 length: 14 amino acids. V lost 4 bases and J lost 5; bases outside the gene matches: 4. The germline CDR1 and CDR2 sequences are LNHDA and SQIVND (reference sequence). The CDR3 sequence is CASSTDRGHETQYF. CDR3 DNA: TGTGCCAGTAGTACCGACAGGGGGCACGAGACCCAGTACTTC.

This clonotype was recorded at least ten times. This chain connects TRBV28 to TRBJ1-3; D may be TRBD1 (5 bases). Deletions cut 9 bases from V and 0 bases from J, with 9 bases between. This CDR3 comprises 13 residues. From germline, CDR1 is MDHEN and CDR2 SYDVKM. The CDR3 spells CASGGFSGNTIYF. For the CDR3, the DNA is TGTGCCAGTGGGGGATTCTCTGGAAACACCATATATTTT.

The rearrangement joins TRBV6-1 to TRBJ1-1; D gene ambiguous. Trimming removed 6 bases from V and 3 bases from J, with 14 bases in between. The CDR3 has 14 amino acids. The germline V gene encodes CDR1 MNHNS and CDR2 SASEGT. This CDR3 is CASSFEAAHTEAFF. CDR3 DNA: TGTGCCAGCAGCTTCGAGGCAGCCCACACTGAAGCTTTCTTT.

Worth noting for this clonotype: This may be a read error, as it is one base from a much larger clone. This rearrangement joins TRBV4-3 to TRBJ2-1; either TRBD1 or TRBD2 may fit D (5 bases each). Germline assignment: CDR1 LGHNA and CDR2 YSLEER. The CDR3 totals 14 residues. CDR3 nucleotide sequence: TGCACCAGCAGCCAAGTGGGGGTGCACAATGAGCAGTTCTTC. Its translation is CTSSQVGVHNEQFF.

This clonotype was observed many times. V and J are TRBV7-9 and TRBJ2-7; D unresolved. Per the germline V gene, CDR1 is SEHNR and CDR2 is FQNEAQ (reference sequence). The CDR3 consists of 12 residues. Trimming took 3 bases from V and 6 from J, leaving 9 bases between them. The CDR3 DNA reads TGTGCCAGCAGCTTGGTAATCAGCGAGCAGTACTTC. Protein sequence: CASSLVISEQYF.

On this clonotype: A single base is all that separates this from a far larger clone, so a read error is likely. For the CDR3, the DNA is TGTGCCAGCAGATCCCCCGCGGGGATGAGCACTGAAGCTTTCTTT. This encodes CASRSPAGMSTEAFF. This rearrangement joins TRBV6-5 to TRBJ1-1; D unclear. The CDR3 has 15 amino acids. Trimming took off 6 bases at V and 4 bases at J, with 18 bases between the two ends. Per the germline V gene, CDR1 is MNHEY and CDR2 is SVGAGI.

Turning to this clonotype: This may be a read error: a much more frequent sequence differs by one nucleotide. The conserved final phenylalanine or tryptophan is absent from the CDR3, which likely points to a read error. V gene TRBV5-1 combines with J gene TRBJ1-6, with 11 bases fitting TRBD1. This CDR3 is 16 amino acids long. With V trimmed by 0 bases and J by 9 bases, 5 bases remained unmatched. From germline, CDR1 is SGHRS and CDR2 YFSETQ. CDR3 sequence reads: CASSLVGQGVFSPLHS. CDR3 DNA sequence: TGCGCCAGCAGCTTGGTGGGACAGGGGGTTTTTTCACCCCTCCACTCT.

In the case of this clonotype: The junction and the germline gene differ at one end; a read error may be behind it. CDR3 protein: CASKDRDGRLAGDRTGEMLF. The CDR3 DNA is TGTGCCAGCAAAGACCGGGACGGACGACTAGCGGGAGACCGGACCGGGGAGATGCTTTTT. The chain uses TRBV6-1 and TRBJ2-2, with 12 positions matching TRBD2. The CDR3 is 20 residues long. From germline, CDR1 is MNHNS and CDR2 SASEGT.

This clonotype has ten or more counts. This chain connects TRBV19 to TRBJ2-3; a possible D gene is TRBD2 (6 bases). The CDR3 is 13 amino acids. The V gene's germline CDR1 is LNHDA and CDR2 SQIVND (reference sequence). The germline V and J ends were trimmed by 3 bases and 3 bases, with 7 bases remaining between them. In DNA, the CDR3 is TGTGCCAGTAGTATGGGGAGGACAGATACGCAGTATTTT. This gives the protein CASSMGRTDTQYF.

The J gene is TRBJ1-2, the V gene TRBV28; 8 bases align to TRBD1. Germline-derived CDR1 and CDR2 are MDHEN and SYDVKM. The CDR3 loop spans 15 amino acids. J lost 4 bases, V lost 4 bases, and 8 bases had no gene match. This CDR3 is CASSSPTGASYGYTF. CDR3 in DNA: TGTGCCAGCAGTTCGCCGACAGGGGCAAGCTATGGCTACACCTTC.